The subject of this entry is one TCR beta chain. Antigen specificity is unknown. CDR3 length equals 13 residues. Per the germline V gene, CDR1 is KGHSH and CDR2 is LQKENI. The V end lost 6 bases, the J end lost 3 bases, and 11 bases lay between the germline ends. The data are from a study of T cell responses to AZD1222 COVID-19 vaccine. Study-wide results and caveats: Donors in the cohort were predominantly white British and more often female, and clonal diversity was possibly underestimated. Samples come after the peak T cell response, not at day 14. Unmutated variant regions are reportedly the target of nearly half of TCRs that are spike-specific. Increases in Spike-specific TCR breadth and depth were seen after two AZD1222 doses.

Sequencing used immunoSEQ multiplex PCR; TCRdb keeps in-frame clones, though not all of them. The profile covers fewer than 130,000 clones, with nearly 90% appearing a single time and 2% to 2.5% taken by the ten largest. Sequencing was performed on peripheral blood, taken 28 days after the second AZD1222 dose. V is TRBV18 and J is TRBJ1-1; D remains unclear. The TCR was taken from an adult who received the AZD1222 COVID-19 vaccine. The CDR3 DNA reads TGTGCCAGCTCTCGAGACTTTTACACTGAAGCTTTCTTT. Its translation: CASSRDFYTEAFF.